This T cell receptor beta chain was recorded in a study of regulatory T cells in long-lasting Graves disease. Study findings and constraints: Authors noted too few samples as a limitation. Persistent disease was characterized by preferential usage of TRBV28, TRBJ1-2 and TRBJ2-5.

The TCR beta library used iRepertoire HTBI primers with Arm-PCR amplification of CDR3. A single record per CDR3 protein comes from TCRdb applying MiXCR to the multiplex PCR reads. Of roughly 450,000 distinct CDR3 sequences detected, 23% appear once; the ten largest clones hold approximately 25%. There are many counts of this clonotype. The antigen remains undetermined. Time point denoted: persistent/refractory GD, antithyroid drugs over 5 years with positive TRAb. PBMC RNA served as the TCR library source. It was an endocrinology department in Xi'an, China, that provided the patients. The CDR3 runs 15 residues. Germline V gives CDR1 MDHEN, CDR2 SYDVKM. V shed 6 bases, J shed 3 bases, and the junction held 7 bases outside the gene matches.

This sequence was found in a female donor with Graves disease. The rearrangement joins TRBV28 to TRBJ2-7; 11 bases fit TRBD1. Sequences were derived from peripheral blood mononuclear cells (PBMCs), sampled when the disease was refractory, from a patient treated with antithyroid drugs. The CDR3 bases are TGTGCCAGCAGAGTTGGGACAGGGGGGTACTACGAGCAGTACTTC. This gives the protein CASRVGTGGYYEQYF.